Shown below are 22 T cell receptor beta chains from a single sample sequenced in a study of cytomegalovirus exposure and HLA in healthy donors. PCR involved 60 Vbeta and 13 Jbeta primers. Clones were sequenced by immunoSEQ multiplex PCR, and TCRdb holds only the in-frame ones, with some missing. The table records about 120,000 clones, 73% of them present only once. Sequencing was carried out using PBMCs. These TCRs come from a woman between 35 and 50 years old in good health and CMV-seronegative.

This clone was seen a handful of times. The chain links TRBV29-1 to TRBJ2-1, with 9 bases aligning to TRBD2. The CDR3 has 14 amino acids. V shed 6 bases, J shed 8 bases, and the junction held 11 bases outside the gene matches. CDR1 is SQVTM and CDR2 is ANQGSEA in the germline V gene. This chain's CDR3 is CSVVSGGGIYEQFF. For the CDR3, the DNA is TGCAGCGTAGTTAGCGGGGGTGGAATCTATGAGCAGTTCTTC.

The chain employs TRBV6-1 and TRBJ1-5, with 11 bases that match TRBD1. The junction had 3 bases not matched to a gene; V was cut back by 3 bases and J by 2 bases. Germline V CDR1 and CDR2: MNHNS, SASEGT. The CDR3 has 16 residues. CDR3 loop: CASSEWTGGGNQPQHF. CDR3 DNA: TGTGCCAGCAGTGAGTGGACAGGGGGCGGCAATCAGCCCCAGCATTTT.

The chain recombines TRBV9 with TRBJ1-3, with D tentatively TRBD1 (5 bases). The CDR3 loop spans 16 amino acids. Germline lookup yields CDR1 SGDLS and CDR2 YYNGEE. Trimming removed 0 bases at V and 2 bases at J, with 12 bases between. CDR3 residues: CASSVEEGRTGNTIYF. As DNA, the CDR3 is TGTGCCAGCAGCGTAGAAGAGGGGAGGACTGGAAACACCATATATTTT.

The genes are TRBV9 and TRBJ1-1, with 7 nucleotides matching TRBD1. J was trimmed by 0 bases and V by 4 bases; bases with no gene match: 12. CDR3 size: 17 residues. The V gene's germline CDR1 is SGDLS and CDR2 YYNGEE. The CDR3: CASSFGGQAGMNTEAFF. Here the CDR3 DNA reads TGTGCCAGCAGCTTCGGCGGACAGGCGGGGATGAACACTGAAGCTTTCTTT.

This clone occurred a few times. The V and J genes are TRBV4-3 and TRBJ1-5, with D tentatively TRBD1 (6 bases). The CDR3 spans 18 residues. In germline, CDR1 is LGHNA, CDR2 YSLEER. V dropped 0 bases and J dropped 2 bases, with 17 bases sitting between them. Here the CDR3 DNA reads TGCGCCAGCAGCCAAGATATGGGGGCGGCCGCCGGCAATCAGCCCCAGCATTTT. Its protein product is CASSQDMGAAAGNQPQHF.

The chain recombines TRBV4-1 with TRBJ2-7; D remains ambiguous. Trimming took off 4 bases at V and 3 bases at J, with 16 bases between the two ends. There are 15 residues in the CDR3. CDR1 and CDR2 from the germline V gene are MGHRA and YSYEKL. The CDR3 sequence is CASSPTLLLRYEQYF. As DNA, the CDR3 is TGCGCCAGCAGCCCTACGCTACTGCTCCGCTACGAGCAGTACTTC.

The rearrangement joins TRBV6-6 to TRBJ2-1; TRBD1 is a possible D gene (6 bases). Trimming shortened V by 4 bases and J by 3 bases, and 16 bases separated the two germline ends. The germline V gene encodes CDR1 MNHNY and CDR2 SVGAGI (reference sequence). The CDR3 is 16 amino acids. CDR3 coding DNA: TGTGCCAGCAGTTCTCCCCTCGGGACACTCTACAATGAGCAGTTCTTC. It codes for CASSSPLGTLYNEQFF.

CDR3 bases: TGTGCCAGCAGCTTGGGTCCCGGGACACCGACCTCTGGGGCCAACGTCCTGACTTTC. Protein: CASSLGPGTPTSGANVLTF. The chain is built from TRBV5-7 and TRBJ2-6; tentative D call: TRBD1 (6 bases). TRBV5-7 qualifies as an ORF whose function is uncertain. V was shortened by 0 bases and J by 0 bases, with 16 bases between the two germline ends. The CDR3 covers 19 residues.

This clone was observed a few times. The rearrangement joins TRBV7-2 to TRBJ2-3; 8 bases match TRBD2. The CDR3 is made up of 16 amino acids. CDR1 SGHTA and CDR2 FQGNSA come from the germline V gene. With V trimmed by 2 bases and J by 1 base, 5 bases remained unmatched. The CDR3 nucleotides are TGTGCCAGCAGCTTAATGCTAGCGGGCGGCACAGATACGCAGTATTTT. The encoded protein is CASSLMLAGGTDTQYF.

This clone came up once. The chain couples TRBV7-8 to TRBJ2-4; maybe TRBD2 (5 bases). Per germline, CDR1 SGHVS and CDR2 FQNEAQ. V was pared by 1 base and J by 9 bases, with 13 bases between. CDR3 size: 14 residues. CDR3 loop: CASSLGILESIQYF. The CDR3 DNA follows: TGTGCCAGCAGCTTAGGTATACTAGAGTCCATTCAGTACTTC.

The chain carries TRBV18 and TRBJ2-5; D is unclear. The CDR3 extends over 11 amino acids. V lost 6 bases and J 0 bases, leaving 2 bases between the germline ends. CDR1 is KGHSH, CDR2 LQKENI, per germline. The CDR3 nucleotides read TGTGCCAGCTCCAACCAAGAGACCCAGTACTTC. This translates into CASSNQETQYF.

The chain links TRBV5-5 to TRBJ1-3, with unresolved D. V was shortened by 2 bases and J by 0 bases, with 6 bases between the two germline ends. This CDR3 region has 14 residues. The germline CDR1 and CDR2 sequences are SGHKS and YYEKEE (reference sequence). The CDR3 sequence is CASSFLSSGNTIYF. The CDR3 DNA sequence: TGTGCCAGCAGCTTCCTCAGCTCTGGAAACACCATATATTTT. Filled out from reference TRBV5-5 and TRBJ1-3, the complete variable domain reads DAGVTQSPTHLIKTRGQQVTLRCSPISGHKSVSWYQQVLGQGPQFIFQYYEKEERGRGNFPDRFSARQFPNYSSELNVNALLLGDSALYLCASSFLSSGNTIYFGEGSWLTVV.

The chain has TRBV7-2 and TRBJ2-1; D remains unclear. CDR3 length equals 12 residues. Trimming removed 2 bases at V and 4 bases at J, with 3 bases between. Germline lookup yields CDR1 SGHTA and CDR2 FQGNSA. In nucleotides, the CDR3 is TGTGCCAGCAGCTTACAGTACAATGAGCAGTTCTTC. Its protein is CASSLQYNEQFF.

This rearrangement joins TRBV19 to TRBJ2-6; 8 bases align to TRBD1. The V segment lost 1 base and the J segment 0 bases; nucleotides outside the gene matches: 8. There are 19 residues in the CDR3. Germline CDR1 LNHDA, CDR2 SQIVND (reference sequence). CDR3 in DNA: TGTGCCAGTAGTATAGCCTGGGGGACAGGTAGCTCTGGGGCCAACGTCCTGACTTTC. Protein sequence: CASSIAWGTGSSGANVLTF.

The gene calls are TRBV15 and TRBJ1-2, with D uncertain. This CDR3 has 15 amino acids. V gave up 0 bases and J gave up 7 bases, with 15 bases separating them. Germline values: CDR1 LNHNV, CDR2 YYDKDF (reference sequence). This chain's CDR3 is CATSRDPGRPGGYTF. The CDR3 region has the DNA TGTGCCACCAGCAGAGATCCAGGAAGACCTGGTGGCTACACCTTC.

This chain uses TRBV10-3 with TRBJ2-1; perhaps TRBD2 as D (5 bases). This CDR3 spans 14 amino acids. The germline gives CDR1 ENHRY, CDR2 SYGVKD. V was trimmed by 8 bases and J by 0 bases, leaving 11 bases between them. The CDR3 loop reads CAIGEAGSYNEQFF. The CDR3 DNA is TGTGCCATCGGAGAGGCGGGCTCCTACAATGAGCAGTTCTTC.

The chain has TRBV6-1 and TRBJ1-2, with D maybe TRBD1 (6 bases). Germline CDR1 and CDR2: MNHNS and SASEGT. The CDR3 runs 12 residues. V was shortened by 3 bases and J by 5 bases, with 7 bases between the two germline ends. CDR3 amino acids: CASSDRGYGYTF. CDR3 sequence (DNA): TGTGCCAGCAGTGACAGGGGTTATGGCTACACCTTC.

This clone was detected only once. This chain links TRBV6-6 with TRBJ1-2; the match to TRBD1 covers 8 bases. Germline CDR1 and CDR2: MNHNY and SVGAGI (reference sequence). V dropped 2 bases and J dropped 10; count of bases not matched to a gene: 6. The CDR3 is 13 residues long. The CDR3 reads CASSYNRDRSYTF. The CDR3 DNA reads as TGTGCCAGCAGTTACAACCGGGACAGGTCCTACACCTTC.

The rearrangement links TRBV6-5 to TRBJ1-2; D is perhaps TRBD1 (5 bases). Germline CDR1 is MNHEY and CDR2 is SVGAGI. The CDR3 contains 13 residues. V was clipped by 5 bases and J by 4 bases, with 11 bases between them. CDR3 in DNA: TGTGCCAGCAGTCCCGACAGCTCCTATGGCTACACCTTC. The encoded protein is CASSPDSSYGYTF.

The V gene is TRBV7-9, the J gene TRBJ1-1, with unresolved D. Looked up from germline, CDR1 is SEHNR and CDR2 is FQNEAQ (reference sequence). The ends were cut back, 5 bases at V and 5 bases at J, with 15 bases in the middle. The CDR3 has 14 amino acids. CDR3 coding DNA: TGTGCCAGCAGCGAACGGTGGAGGTGGACTGAAGCTTTCTTT. Its protein product is CASSERWRWTEAFF.

The V gene is TRBV5-3, the J gene TRBJ2-6; 8 bases are shared with TRBD2. TRBV5-3 carries the ORF label, with uncertain function. This CDR3 has 17 residues. Losses at the gene ends were 5 bases for V and 2 bases for J; bases not matched to a gene: 9. This CDR3 is CARSPGTSLTGANVLTF. The CDR3 bases are TGTGCCAGAAGTCCCGGGACTAGTCTAACTGGGGCCAACGTCCTGACTTTC.

The chain recombines TRBV6-1 with TRBJ2-7; 10 bases are a match to TRBD1. Germline V gene sequence: CDR1 MNHNS, CDR2 SASEGT. The CDR3 covers 17 residues. The ends lost 2 bases at V and 2 bases at J; junction bases unmatched: 9. This chain's CDR3 is CASSELRGQGPTYEQYF. CDR3 in DNA: TGTGCCAGCAGTGAACTTCGGGGACAGGGGCCAACCTACGAGCAGTACTTC.